This TCR beta chain was found in a study of T cell clones after liver transplantation. Across the study: Immunosuppression withdrawal was tried within 2 years after liver transplantation in this trial. At least one year of complete immunosuppression withdrawal without enzymes over twice normal defined tolerance.

Study-level findings and limits: These preliminary findings come from unstandardized post-transplant sampling times. Migration into the graft, not deletion, may explain lost graft donor-reactive T cells.

TCRdb keeps only in-frame clones here, not all; method: immunoSEQ multiplex PCR. This table holds approximately 51,000 clones, approximately 87% found once. The germline CDR1 and CDR2 sequences are SGHAT and FQNNGV. Trimming removed 6 bases at V and 3 bases at J, with 15 bases between. This CDR3 region has 14 residues. As concerns this clone: Antigen specificity is unknown.

The source was CD8+ T cells from blood, collected 12 months after liver transplant. The J gene is TRBJ2-7, the V gene TRBV11-2; D is unresolved. The receptor's source is a human patient who received a liver transplant. Some T cells may be graft donor cells. The CDR3 sequence is CASRSVGFGYEQYF. CDR3 nucleotides: TGTGCCAGCAGATCCGTTGGTTTCGGCTACGAGCAGTACTTC. The full variable domain, with the rest looked up from reference TRBV11-2 and TRBJ2-7, is EAGVAQSPRYKIIEKRQSVAFWCNPISGHATLYWYQQILGQGPKLLIQFQNNGVVDDSQLPKDRFSAERLKGVDSTLKIQPAKLEDSAVYLCASRSVGFGYEQYFGPGTRLTVT.